This T cell receptor (beta chain) was sequenced during a study of T cell changes during pregnancy in multiple sclerosis. For this clone: A read error may account for a junction end that differs from germline.

Sequencing was performed with immunoSEQ multiplex PCR; in TCRdb, only in-frame clones are kept and a portion is missing. Of about 41,000 clones in the sample, nearly 90% were seen once. Germline V CDR1 and CDR2: SSHAT, FNYEAQ (reference sequence). The CDR3 contains 17 residues. J is TRBJ2-5 and V is TRBV7-7; TRBD2 aligns across 7 bases. The material sequenced was CD4+ T cells from peripheral blood mononuclear cells, taken in the first trimester of pregnancy. The clonotype was recovered from a female donor with multiple sclerosis, enrolled in a pregnancy study. The CDR3 reads CASSLGAGGTGRETQYF. CDR3 bases: TGTGCTAGCAGCTTAGGAGCGGGCGGAACCGGGAGGGAGACCCAGTACTTC.